This is a list of T cell receptor beta chains from one sample in a study of blood T cell repertoires in COVID-19. The repertoire was sequenced with immunoSEQ multiplex PCR; TCRdb's copy has only in-frame clones and lacks some. The sample gives roughly 34,000 clones, roughly 90% of which show up once; about 1.6% is in the top ten. What was sequenced was peripheral blood. These receptors originate from a man in his sixties with active COVID-19. Each CDR3 is given with its conserved first and last residue. A D gene is named only where the DNA matches it firmly.

d_call j_call v_call cdr3_aa
. TRBJ1-6 TRBV4-2 CASSQETLASPLHF
TRBD1 TRBJ2-7 TRBV7-8 CASSFWQGATYEQYF
TRBD1 TRBJ1-5 TRBV19 CASDRAGQPQHF
TRBD2 TRBJ2-1 TRBV13 CASSFNGGANNEQFF
TRBD1 TRBJ1-2 TRBV12-3/TRBV12-4 CASSMDRGHGYTF
. TRBJ1-2 TRBV4-1 CASSQDRKDTYGYTF
. TRBJ2-1 TRBV2 CASSRDKPEQFF
. TRBJ1-3 TRBV6-2/TRBV6-3 CASSYGAPGNTIYF
TRBD1 TRBJ2-7 TRBV19 CASSIGTGDYEQYF
TRBD1 TRBJ1-5 TRBV5-8 CASSFGDRTQPQHF
. TRBJ1-5 TRBV28 CASSLPGELGGNQPQHF
TRBD1 TRBJ1-1 TRBV9 CASSVGAARGQTEAFF
TRBD1 TRBJ2-2 TRBV7-9 CASRWTGQAGELFF
TRBD1 TRBJ2-3 TRBV6-5 CASSYSRGQGPDTQYF
TRBD1 TRBJ1-1 TRBV6-5 CASSMDRVVTEAFF
. TRBJ1-2 TRBV28 CASSLYRVNNYGYTF
. TRBJ1-2 TRBV30 CAWSEADYGYTF
. TRBJ1-6 TRBV7-2 CASSLENSNSYNSPLHF
TRBD1 TRBJ1-5 TRBV5-1 CASSLAPGQVENQPQHF
TRBD2 TRBJ2-7 TRBV28 CATMSGAYEQYF
. TRBJ2-2 TRBV5-8 CASSPENLQLTGELFF
. TRBJ1-1 TRBV6-5 CASRRSTEAFF
. TRBJ2-5 TRBV7-8 CASSLGLQETQYF
. TRBJ1-2 TRBV7-8 CASSLAGANYGYTF
TRBD2 TRBJ2-3 TRBV11-3 CASSTPSGGGTDTQYF
. TRBJ2-2 TRBV5-1 CASSSQGVTGELFF
. TRBJ2-7 TRBV7-9 CASSPRDTRYEQYF
. TRBJ1-2 TRBV2 CASSESRYLHGYTF
TRBD1 TRBJ1-2 TRBV13 CASSLGAGQGAYGYTF
TRBD2 TRBJ2-3 TRBV19 CASSTPKSGTSDTDTQYF
TRBD1 TRBJ1-1 TRBV10-3 CAIRSDRDNTEAFF
. TRBJ1-2 TRBV18 CASSPPTPGYYGYTF
. TRBJ1-1 TRBV11-2 CASSLNPGKTEAFF
. TRBJ2-1 TRBV2 CASGRLLAGEQFF
. TRBJ2-1 TRBV6-5 CASSGTRYNEQFF
TRBD1 TRBJ1-3 TRBV7-9 CASSPGTGSGNTIYF
TRBD2 TRBJ2-7 TRBV3-1/TRBV3-2 CASSQDLAGVSYEQYF
TRBD1 TRBJ2-2 TRBV7-3 CASSRSDRGANTGELFF
TRBD1 TRBJ1-4 TRBV4-1 CASSLTGGGGEKLFF
. TRBJ2-2 TRBV23-1 CASSQEFAKTGELFF
TRBD2 TRBJ2-5 TRBV18 CASSPRDASGGETQYF
TRBD1 TRBJ2-7 TRBV6-6 CASSWTGGYEQYF